Listed here are 28 T cell receptor beta chains from one sample, sequenced in a study of T cell clonality in common variable immunodeficiency. Produced via immunoSEQ multiplex PCR; TCRdb's table is partial and in-frame only. The sample contains tens of thousands of clones, none of them singletons. Sequencing was done on a sample of peripheral blood mononuclear cells. These receptors were obtained from a person between 18 and 75 years old in good health.

This clone was recorded many times. The DNA ends 3 residues before the CDR3 does, and the rest of the CDR3 is filled in from the germline J gene. This rearrangement joins TRBV6-2 or TRBV6-3 to TRBJ1-1; TRBD1 is a possible D gene (5 bases). V lost 5 bases to trimming and J lost 7 bases, with 17 bases between them. Germline V gene data show CDR1 as MNHEY and CDR2 as SVGEGT. The CDR3 is 14 residues long. This CDR3 is CASSPPGRVGEAFF. The CDR3 bases that were read are TGTGCCAGCAGTCCACCAGGGAGGGTGGGTGAA.

This clone has ten or more counts. The CDR3 goes on 3 residues after the read ends, and that part is filled in from the germline J gene. The chain employs TRBV4-2 and TRBJ2-2; 12 nucleotides line up with TRBD1. The CDR3 runs to 15 residues. The V gene's germline CDR1 is LGHNA and CDR2 YNFKEQ. Germline trimming cut 4 bases from V and 8 bases from J; bases unmatched to any gene: 5. CDR3 sequence: CASSRGDRGRGELFF. The sequenced part of the CDR3 DNA is TGTGCCAGCAGCCGAGGGGACAGGGGGCGAGGGGAG.

This clone was found many times. The CDR3 end lies 3 residues beyond the end of the read and is filled in from the germline J gene. The chain couples TRBV5-4 to TRBJ1-3; 7 positions match TRBD1. The CDR3 sequence is 14 residues long. Germline-derived CDR1 and CDR2 are SGHNT and YYREEE (reference sequence). V was clipped by 5 bases and J by 0 bases; unmatched bases: 2. CDR3 DNA (partial): TGTGCCAGCAGTTACAGGGGCTCTGGAAACACC. It yields the protein CASSYRGSGNT. The entire CDR3 is CASSYRGSGNTIYF. The whole variable domain, filled in from reference TRBV5-4 and TRBJ1-3, reads ETGVTQSPTHLIKTRGQQVTLRCSSQSGHNTVSWYQQALGQGPQFIFQYYREEENGRGNFPPRFSGLQFPNYSSELNVNALELDDSALYLCASSYRGSGNTIYFGEGSWLTVV.

This clone showed up many times. The read halts 3 residues ahead of the CDR3 end, with the missing end drawn from the germline J gene. The gene calls are TRBV6-1 and TRBJ1-1, with D maybe TRBD1 (5 bases). CDR3 size: 12 residues. V was clipped by 4 bases and J by 4 bases, with 7 bases between them. The germline CDR1 and CDR2 sequences are MNHNS and SASEGT. The CDR3 loop is CASSGGGTEAFF. CDR3 bases read: TGTGCCAGCAGTGGCGGGGGCACTGAA.

Regarding this clone: The CDR3 extends 3 residues past the end of the read, so its final part is completed from the germline J gene. This chain uses TRBV2 with TRBJ1-1; TRBD1 matches at 12 bases. Germline lookup yields CDR1 SNHLY and CDR2 FYNNEI. The CDR3 loop spans 16 amino acids. With 6 bases clipped from V and 0 bases from J, the junction kept 5 bases outside the gene matches. The DNA read from the CDR3 is TGTGCCAGCAGGAGGGACAGGGGGCTTATGAACACTGAA. This encodes CASRRDRGLMNTE. The entire CDR3 is CASRRDRGLMNTEAFF.

In this sample, this clone turned up many times. Read sequence stops 3 residues before the CDR3 end, and the germline J gene provides the missing end. This chain connects TRBV7-9 to TRBJ2-3; D uncertain. The CDR3 totals 12 residues. The germline CDR1 and CDR2 sequences are SEHNR and FQNEAQ (reference sequence). Trimming took off 5 bases at V and 4 bases at J, with 7 bases between the two ends. The CDR3 here is CASSPAADTQYF. Incomplete CDR3 DNA: TGTGCCAGCAGCCCCGCGGCAGATACG.

This clone was counted ten times or more. The DNA ends 3 residues before the CDR3 does, and the rest of the CDR3 is filled in from the germline J gene. The rearrangement joins TRBV20-1 to TRBJ1-6; perhaps TRBD1 as D (6 bases). Germline CDR1 and CDR2: DFQATT and SNEGSKA (reference sequence). Trimming left V 6 bases short and J 6 bases short, with 15 bases between. The CDR3 extends over 14 amino acids. The CDR3 protein is CSAYPQGGNSPLHF. The CDR3 DNA, read in part, is TGCAGTGCCTATCCACAGGGAGGTAATTCACCC.

This clone was found many times. The read is 3 residues too short to cover the CDR3 end, so that end is filled in from the germline J gene. The V and J genes are TRBV20-1 and TRBJ1-3; D remains ambiguous. The V end was cut by 5 bases, the J end by 0 bases, with 11 bases between. The CDR3 is 14 residues long. The germline V gene encodes CDR1 DFQATT and CDR2 SNEGSKA (reference sequence). CDR3 amino acids: CSADGPGSGNTIYF. The part of the CDR3 DNA that was read is TGCAGTGCTGACGGTCCAGGCTCTGGAAACACC.

This clone came up many times. The read halts 3 residues ahead of the CDR3 end, with the missing end drawn from the germline J gene. The chain uses TRBV7-6 and TRBJ2-7; TRBD2 is a possible D gene (5 bases). Looked up from germline, CDR1 is SGHVS and CDR2 is FNYEAQ. This CDR3 region has 14 residues. V dropped 4 bases and J dropped 2 bases, with 12 bases sitting between them. The CDR3 loop reads CASSSLGGAYEQYF. CDR3 DNA, as far as it was read: TGTGCCAGCAGCTCACTAGGTGGGGCCTACGAG.

This clone has ten or more counts. The CDR3 goes on 3 residues after the read ends, and that part is filled in from the germline J gene. The chain joins TRBV19 to TRBJ2-7; possible D gene TRBD1, 6 bases. V was cut by 3 bases and J by 4 bases, with 19 bases left in between. The CDR3 covers 16 residues. Germline values: CDR1 LNHDA, CDR2 SQIVND (reference sequence). CDR3 DNA (partial): TGTGCCAGTAGTATGAACATGAGGACAGAAATTTACGAG. Its protein is CASSMNMRTEIYE. The CDR3 reads in full as CASSMNMRTEIYEQYF.

This clone was recorded at least ten times. The read ends 3 residues before the CDR3 terminus; that terminus is restored from the germline J gene. The chain has TRBV11-2 and TRBJ1-4; unclear D gene. The CDR3 has 13 amino acids. V gave up 2 bases and J gave up 7 bases, with 8 bases separating them. The germline CDR1 and CDR2 sequences are SGHAT and FQNNGV. The CDR3 DNA, read in part, is TGTGCCAGCAGCTTACGGGGTCTTGAAAAA. Its protein product is CASSLRGLEK. The full CDR3 protein reads CASSLRGLEKLFF.

There are many counts of this clone. At one of its ends the junction is not consistent with the germline gene, which may arise from a read error. Read coverage stops 3 residues before the CDR3 terminus; the germline J gene supplies the remainder. The rearrangement links TRBV5-1 to TRBJ1-2, with 7 bases that match TRBD1. The CDR3 consists of 14 residues. Germline V lookup: CDR1 SGHRS, CDR2 YFSETQ. The part of the CDR3 DNA that was read is TGCACCAGCACCCGAGACAGCCAGGGGGATGGC. Translating it yields CTSTRDSQGDG. The whole CDR3 sequence is CTSTRDSQGDGYTF.

The sample holds a few counts of this clone. The read ends 3 residues shy of where the CDR3 ends; the end is completed using the germline J gene. The rearrangement links TRBV7-3 to TRBJ2-1; D is perhaps TRBD1 (5 bases). Germline V gene lookup returns CDR1 SGHTA and CDR2 FQGTGA. The CDR3 is 13 residues long. Between the trimmed V and J ends, which lost 5 bases and 9 bases, there was a span of 14 bases. CDR3 sequence reads: CASSTTQRGEQFF. The DNA read from the CDR3 is TGTGCCAGCAGCACCACCCAAAGGGGTGAG. Combining the CDR3 with reference TRBV7-3 and TRBJ2-1 gives the whole variable domain GAGVSQTPSNKVTEKGKYVELRCDPISGHTALYWYRQSLGQGPEFLIYFQGTGAADDSGLPNDRFFAVRPEGSVSTLKIQRTERGDSAVYLCASSTTQRGEQFFGPGTRLTVL.

This clone was found many times. The read ends 3 residues before the CDR3 terminus; that terminus is restored from the germline J gene. The rearrangement uses TRBV7-2 and TRBJ2-3; D is uncertain. CDR1 SGHTA and CDR2 FQGNSA come from the germline V gene. There are 14 residues in the CDR3. With 2 bases removed from V and 6 bases from J, the gap between germline ends came to 12 bases. The CDR3 sequence: CASSLRPLGDTQYF. The sequenced part of the CDR3 DNA is TGTGCCAGCAGCTTAAGGCCTCTGGGCGATACG.

In this sample, this clone turned up many times. The CDR3 loop reads CASSDGLSSYNEQFF. The part of the CDR3 DNA that was read is TGTGCCAGCAGCGACGGACTGTCCTCCTACAATGAG. This chain links TRBV7-6 with TRBJ2-1, with a possible D match to TRBD2 (5 bases). The read stops 3 residues short of the end of the CDR3; the missing end is completed from the germline J gene. Germline V gene data show CDR1 as SGHVS and CDR2 as FNYEAQ. CDR3 length: 15 amino acids. V shed 5 bases and J shed 0 bases, with 11 bases lying between them.

This clone has ten or more counts. The CDR3 goes on 3 residues after the read ends, and that part is filled in from the germline J gene. The rearrangement links TRBV12-5 to TRBJ2-7; maybe TRBD1 (6 bases). V was cut by 6 bases and J by 6 bases, with 21 bases left in between. The CDR3 has 15 residues. The germline V gene has CDR1 LGHNT and CDR2 FRNRAP. CDR3 DNA (partial): TGTGCTAGTGGCTCCGTGGGGGCAGATGGTTTCGAG. Translation gives CASGSVGADGFE. The whole CDR3 protein reads CASGSVGADGFEQYF.

This clone was detected ten times or more. Coverage ceases 3 residues before the CDR3 finishes, and the germline J gene fills in the end. The chain links TRBV18 to TRBJ2-5; 8 bases are a match to TRBD2. Germline CDR1 and CDR2: KGHSH and LQKENI. The CDR3 is made up of 16 amino acids. The V and J ends lost 2 bases and 4 bases, in that order; junction bases with no gene match: 9. CDR3 sequence: CASSPWELAARETQYF. The CDR3 DNA, read in part, is TGTGCCAGCTCACCATGGGAACTAGCGGCTCGAGAGACC.

At least ten counts were recorded for this clone. The read is 3 residues too short to cover the CDR3 end, so that end is filled in from the germline J gene. The chain employs TRBV7-6 and TRBJ2-7, with D maybe TRBD2 (5 bases). Germline assignment: CDR1 SGHVS and CDR2 FNYEAQ. V was trimmed by 4 bases and J by 0 bases, leaving 10 bases between them. This CDR3 has 14 residues. The CDR3 reads CASSSSGVSYEQYF. The DNA read from the CDR3 is TGTGCCAGCAGCTCATCCGGGGTCTCCTACGAG.

This clone was recorded many times. The missing CDR3 end, 3 residues past where the read stops, is filled in from the germline J gene. V usage is TRBV5-1 and J usage is TRBJ1-2, with D hard to call. CDR3 length: 13 amino acids. The germline V and J ends were trimmed by 1 base and 6 bases, with 10 bases remaining between them. Looked up from germline, CDR1 is SGHRS and CDR2 is YFSETQ. The covered CDR3 bases are TGCGCCAGCAGCTTGCCCACAGCCCATGGC. It translates to CASSLPTAHG. The entire CDR3 protein is CASSLPTAHGYTF.

This clone was detected many times. The read stops 3 residues short of the end of the CDR3; the missing end is completed from the germline J gene. J is TRBJ2-2 and V is TRBV6-1; 8 bases fit TRBD2. Looked up from germline, CDR1 is MNHNS and CDR2 is SASEGT. The CDR3 covers 16 residues. V was clipped by 0 bases and J by 5 bases; unmatched bases: 5. CDR3 sequence reads: CASSEATASGTGELFF. CDR3 bases read: TGTGCCAGCAGTGAAGCAACGGCTAGCGGGACCGGGGAG.

This clone was seen many times. The read ends 3 residues shy of where the CDR3 ends; the end is completed using the germline J gene. The chain combines TRBV6-1 with TRBJ2-2; tentative D call: TRBD1 (5 bases). Germline loops: CDR1 MNHNS, CDR2 SASEGT. V was cut by 3 bases and J by 6 bases, with 8 bases left in between. The CDR3 covers 13 residues. The CDR3 here is CASSDWGPGELFF. The CDR3 DNA, read in part, is TGTGCCAGCAGTGATTGGGGCCCCGGGGAG.

This clone occurred many times. The read ends 3 residues before the CDR3 terminus; that terminus is restored from the germline J gene. The chain combines TRBV12-3 or TRBV12-4 with TRBJ2-5; 7 nucleotides align to TRBD1. J was trimmed by 1 base and V by 3 bases; bases with no gene match: 8. This CDR3 region has 16 residues. The CDR3 bases that were read are TGTGCCAGCAGTTTTATGAGGACAGGACTCCAAGAGACC. Residues: CASSFMRTGLQET. The whole CDR3 sequence reads CASSFMRTGLQETQYF.

At least ten counts were recorded for this clone. The read ends 3 residues shy of where the CDR3 ends; the end is completed using the germline J gene. The J gene is TRBJ1-1, the V gene TRBV30; the match to TRBD1 covers 9 bases. The CDR3 runs to 13 residues. The ends lost 3 bases at V and 6 bases at J; junction bases unmatched: 5. Looked up from germline, CDR1 is GTSNPN and CDR2 is SVGIG (reference sequence). CDR3 DNA, as far as it was read: TGTGCCTGGAGCTATGGACAGGGGCCTGAA. Its protein product is CAWSYGQGPE. The CDR3 in full is CAWSYGQGPEAFF.

In its sample, this clone was seen many times. The read comes to an end 3 residues before the CDR3 does, leaving the germline J gene to fill in the end. The chain recombines TRBV20-1 with TRBJ1-2; TRBD1 matches at 10 bases. This CDR3 is 15 amino acids long. Germline lookup yields CDR1 DFQATT and CDR2 SNEGSKA (reference sequence). Trimming took 6 bases from V and 2 from J; bases not matched to a gene: 9. CDR3: CSAAGQGIGNYGYTF. The CDR3 DNA, read in part, is TGCAGTGCGGCGGGACAGGGGATTGGGAACTATGGC.

This clone was counted many times. The read comes to an end 3 residues before the CDR3 does, leaving the germline J gene to fill in the end. The V call is TRBV20-1, the J call TRBJ2-4; 9 nucleotides align to TRBD1. This CDR3 has 15 residues. Germline loops: CDR1 DFQATT, CDR2 SNEGSKA (reference sequence). After removal of 6 bases from V and 1 base from J, the junction contained 7 bases not matched to a gene. The DNA read from the CDR3 is TGCAGTGCGATGAACAGGGGGCTGGCCAAAAACATT. This encodes CSAMNRGLAKNI. The entire CDR3 is CSAMNRGLAKNIQYF.

The table lists this clone with many counts. The read is 3 residues too short to cover the CDR3 end, so that end is filled in from the germline J gene. The gene calls are TRBV2 and TRBJ1-6; possible D gene TRBD1, 5 bases. V lost 8 bases and J 10 bases, leaving 15 bases between the germline ends. The CDR3 totals 13 residues. In germline, CDR1 is SNHLY, CDR2 FYNNEI. This CDR3 is CASLQDPGSPLHF. The sequenced CDR3 bases are TGTGCCAGCTTACAGGATCCGGGCTCACCC.

This clone showed up many times. The read ends 3 residues shy of where the CDR3 ends; the end is completed using the germline J gene. V usage is TRBV16 and J usage is TRBJ1-4, with TRBD1 identical over 9 bases. Losses at the gene ends were 4 bases for V and 8 bases for J; bases not matched to a gene: 8. The CDR3 sequence is 15 residues long. The germline CDR1 and CDR2 sequences are KGHSY and FQNENV. Incomplete CDR3 DNA: TGTGCCAGCAGCCGAGGGGGACAGGGTTTCGAAAAA. Residues: CASSRGGQGFEK. The whole CDR3 sequence reads CASSRGGQGFEKLFF.

This clone was recorded many times. The sequenced fragment ends 3 residues before the CDR3 boundary, so the rest is inferred from the germline J gene. The chain couples TRBV5-1 to TRBJ2-3, with 14 bases lining up with TRBD2. CDR1 and CDR2 (germline): SGHRS, YFSETQ. V gave up 4 bases and J gave up 6 bases; unmatched junction bases: 7. The CDR3 covers 16 residues. The CDR3 protein is CASSLPGLAGADTQYF. The CDR3 DNA, read in part, is TGCGCCAGCAGCCTCCCGGGACTAGCGGGAGCGGATACG.